The 28 T cell receptor beta chains reported below all come from one sample, sequenced in a study of blood T cell repertoires in COVID-19. Libraries were prepared by immunoSEQ multiplex PCR; TCRdb keeps only in-frame clonotypes and omits some of them. The data hold tens of thousands of clones, with about nine tenths observed a single time. The sample consisted of peripheral blood. These receptors were collected from a woman of 80 years or more with acute or convalescent COVID-19.

J is TRBJ1-5 and V is TRBV27, with 8 nucleotides matching TRBD1. The CDR3 extends over 15 amino acids. The trim removed 6 bases at V and 4 bases at J, leaving 8 bases unmatched. Per germline, CDR1 MNHEY and CDR2 SMNVEV (reference sequence). CDR3 sequence: CASSTRQGTNQPQHF. As DNA, the CDR3 is TGTGCCAGCAGCACACGACAGGGGACAAATCAGCCCCAGCATTTT.

A single count supports this clone. V gene TRBV5-1 combines with J gene TRBJ1-2; no clear D gene. The V gene's germline CDR1 is SGHRS and CDR2 YFSETQ. This CDR3 spans 12 amino acids. V was trimmed by 4 bases and J by 9 bases, leaving 13 bases between them. The CDR3 DNA follows: TGCGCCAGCAGCACAAGCACTACTAGCTACACCTTC. Translating it yields CASSTSTTSYTF.

The rearrangement uses TRBV28 and TRBJ2-7; maybe TRBD1 (5 bases). CDR3 length equals 13 residues. In germline, CDR1 is MDHEN, CDR2 SYDVKM. Trimming stripped 5 bases from V and 6 bases from J, with 14 bases between. The CDR3 here is CASSLNFRGEQYV. The DNA for the CDR3 is TGTGCCAGCAGTCTCAATTTTAGGGGCGAGCAGTACGTC.

This chain connects TRBV30 to TRBJ1-5; D is undetermined. Trimming shortened V by 0 bases and J by 11 bases, and 14 bases separated the two germline ends. There are 13 residues in the CDR3. The germline gives CDR1 GTSNPN, CDR2 SVGIG (reference sequence). CDR3 loop: CAWSVGSDAAQHF. The DNA for the CDR3 is TGTGCCTGGAGTGTCGGAAGTGACGCGGCCCAGCATTTT.

The V and J genes are TRBV5-4 and TRBJ2-2; D gene unclear. Trimming shortened V by 0 bases and J by 3 bases, and 9 bases separated the two germline ends. CDR3 length: 15 residues. The germline V gene encodes CDR1 SGHNT and CDR2 YYREEE (reference sequence). CDR3 protein: CASSLDPTHTGELFF. DNA for the CDR3: TGTGCCAGCAGCTTGGATCCTACTCACACCGGGGAGCTGTTTTTT.

The chain combines TRBV3-1 (or the pseudogene TRBV3-2) with TRBJ1-6; 9 bases match TRBD1. Germline V gene sequence: CDR1 LGHDT, CDR2 YNNKEL (reference sequence). After removal of 4 bases from V and 9 bases from J, the junction contained 4 bases not matched to a gene. CDR3 length equals 14 residues. Here the CDR3 reads CASSLGQGFSPLHF. The CDR3 DNA reads as TGTGCCAGCAGCCTGGGACAGGGTTTTTCACCCCTCCACTTT.

The CDR3, as DNA: TGTGCCAGTAGGCGGGACGCAAGCTCCTACAATGAGCAGTTCTTC. Translating gives CASRRDASSYNEQFF. V gene TRBV19 combines with J gene TRBJ2-1, with a possible D match to TRBD2 (6 bases). Germline-derived CDR1 and CDR2 are LNHDA and SQIVND (reference sequence). V lost 6 bases to trimming and J lost 0 bases, with 12 bases between them. This CDR3 region has 15 residues.

V is TRBV7-9 and J is TRBJ2-5; no definite D call. Deletions cut 3 bases from V and 2 bases from J, with 13 bases between. The CDR3 is 15 amino acids. Germline V gives CDR1 SEHNR, CDR2 FQNEAQ (reference sequence). CDR3 sequence: CASSLARGQQETQYF. The CDR3 DNA follows: TGTGCCAGCAGCTTGGCCCGAGGTCAACAAGAGACCCAGTACTTC.

The CDR3 bases are TGCGCCAGCAGTCCTCAGGGAGGTGAAGAGACCCAGTACTTC. Translation: CASSPQGGEETQYF. The V gene is TRBV5-1, the J gene TRBJ2-5; D might be TRBD2 (6 bases). The V gene's germline CDR1 is SGHRS and CDR2 YFSETQ. The CDR3 contains 14 residues. V lost 5 bases, J lost 3 bases, and 14 bases lay in between. Based on the CDR3 plus reference TRBV5-1 and TRBJ2-5, the full variable domain is KAGVTQTPRYLIKTRGQQVTLSCSPISGHRSVSWYQQTPGQGLQFLFEYFSETQRNKGNFPGRFSGRQFSNSRSEMNVSTLELGDSALYLCASSPQGGEETQYFGPGTRLLVL.

V gene TRBV28 combines with J gene TRBJ2-7, with D possibly TRBD1 on 6 matching bases. V lost 7 bases and J 0 bases, leaving 16 bases between the germline ends. Germline V CDR1 and CDR2: MDHEN, SYDVKM. The CDR3 loop spans 15 amino acids. The CDR3 loop is CASTSRTATSYEQYV. In DNA, the CDR3 is TGTGCCAGCACCTCCAGGACAGCTACCTCCTACGAGCAGTACGTC.

The chain uses TRBV2 and TRBJ2-3; 7 positions agree with TRBD2. Germline loops: CDR1 SNHLY, CDR2 FYNNEI. With V trimmed by 10 bases and J by 3 bases, 10 bases remained unmatched. The CDR3 extends over 14 amino acids. CDR3 DNA: TGTGCCACCAATCCGAACGGGGGGACAGATACGCAGTATTTT. It specifies CATNPNGGTDTQYF.

The V call is TRBV4-2, the J call TRBJ2-2, with D possibly matching TRBD2 (6 bases). Germline lookup yields CDR1 LGHNA and CDR2 YNFKEQ. The V and J ends lost 3 bases and 7 bases respectively, with 18 bases between them. The CDR3 has 16 residues. The CDR3 bases are TGTGCCAGCAGCCAGGCCGTGGCGCGGGGTGGCGGGGAGCTGTTTTTT. This sequence encodes CASSQAVARGGGELFF.

The chain employs TRBV10-2 and TRBJ2-5, with TRBD1 matching 8 bases. Trimming cost V 2 bases and J 0 bases; bases outside gene matches: 2. Germline loops: CDR1 WSHSY, CDR2 SAAADI. The CDR3 runs to 15 residues. CDR3 nucleotides: TGCGCCAGCAGTGAGGGGACAGGCTACCAAGAGACCCAGTACTTC. Amino acid sequence: CASSEGTGYQETQYF.

This rearrangement joins TRBV2 to TRBJ1-5; TRBD1 matches 9 bases. This CDR3 contains 16 residues. Germline V lookup: CDR1 SNHLY, CDR2 FYNNEI. V lost 5 bases, J lost 4 bases, and 9 bases stayed unmatched. CDR3 nucleotides: TGTGCCAGCAGTTTACAGGGGGCGCAGGGTAATCAGCCCCAGCATTTT. Translation gives CASSLQGAQGNQPQHF.

This clone was picked up a small number of times. This chain connects TRBV19 to TRBJ1-5; no reliable D call. V was cut by 4 bases and J by 6 bases, with 10 bases left in between. Germline values: CDR1 LNHDA, CDR2 SQIVND (reference sequence). This CDR3 has 13 amino acids. Here the CDR3 reads CASSRRVGQPQHF. In DNA, the CDR3 is TGTGCCAGTAGTAGGAGGGTGGGTCAGCCCCAGCATTTT.

This clone has more than one count but fewer than ten. The V gene is TRBV20-1, the J gene TRBJ2-5; the match to TRBD1 covers 10 bases. Germline V lookup: CDR1 DFQATT, CDR2 SNEGSKA (reference sequence). There are 17 residues in the CDR3. After removal of 3 bases from V and 2 bases from J, the junction contained 12 bases not matched to a gene. CDR3 bases: TGCAGTGCTAGTCCCCTTCTTGACAGGGGGCATCAAGAGACCCAGTACTTC. Its translation: CSASPLLDRGHQETQYF.

This clone was detected once. V gene TRBV10-3 combines with J gene TRBJ2-7; TRBD2 is a possible D gene (7 bases). V lost 2 bases and J lost 3, with 14 bases in between. Germline-derived CDR1 and CDR2 are ENHRY and SYGVKD. CDR3 length: 15 amino acids. The CDR3 loop reads CAISERGAAYYEQYF. As DNA, the CDR3 is TGTGCCATCAGTGAGCGGGGGGCAGCCTACTACGAGCAGTACTTC.

J is TRBJ2-2 and V is TRBV27; the match to TRBD1 covers 7 bases. V was pared by 6 bases and J by 8 bases, with 12 bases of the junction left unmatched. Germline values: CDR1 MNHEY, CDR2 SMNVEV (reference sequence). The CDR3 is 15 residues long. This chain's CDR3 is CASRPGTVPRGELFF. In DNA form, the CDR3 reads TGTGCCAGCAGACCCGGGACAGTACCTAGGGGGGAGCTGTTTTTT.

A few counts support this clone. The rearrangement uses TRBV7-2 and TRBJ2-5; 15 bases fit TRBD2. V shed 3 bases and J 5 bases; nucleotides not matched to a gene: 4. Germline loops: CDR1 SGHTA, CDR2 FQGNSA. The CDR3 spans 16 residues. The CDR3 reads CASSFRTSGGAETQYF. The CDR3 bases are TGTGCCAGCAGCTTTAGGACTAGCGGGGGGGCTGAGACCCAGTACTTC.

The rearrangement joins TRBV5-4 to TRBJ2-4; 10 bases are a match to TRBD2. The CDR3 has 15 amino acids. Germline CDR1 and CDR2: SGHNT and YYREEE (reference sequence). V lost 7 bases, J lost 9 bases, and 13 bases stayed unmatched. CDR3 loop: CASYSGGPNGGIQYF. The CDR3 coding sequence is TGTGCCAGCTATAGCGGGGGGCCGAACGGTGGCATTCAGTACTTC.

The rearrangement links TRBV6-5 to TRBJ2-1; D gene ambiguous. Germline values: CDR1 MNHEY, CDR2 SVGAGI. The CDR3 has 12 residues. Trimming took off 5 bases at V and 8 bases at J, with 10 bases between the two ends. CDR3 region: CASSPPRDEQFF. CDR3 in DNA: TGTGCCAGCAGTCCGCCTCGCGATGAGCAGTTCTTC.

The chain is built from TRBV19 and TRBJ1-4; D possibly corresponds to TRBD1 (6 bases). With 5 bases removed from V and 8 bases from J, the gap between germline ends came to 18 bases. Germline CDR1 and CDR2: LNHDA and SQIVND (reference sequence). The CDR3 spans 15 residues. The CDR3 nucleotides are TGTGCCAGTAGTCGACTGCCCGCACAGGGAGAAAAACTGTTTTTT. Translated: CASSRLPAQGEKLFF.

CDR3 bases: TGTGCCAGCAGTGAAGGGGGCTGGCTCCGGGCTTTCTTT. This sequence encodes CASSEGGWLRAFF. The J gene is TRBJ1-1, the V gene TRBV6-1; possible D gene TRBD1, 5 bases. The V gene lost 1 base and the J gene lost 11 bases, with 14 bases spanning the gap. CDR3 length equals 13 residues. Germline V gives CDR1 MNHNS, CDR2 SASEGT.

The chain carries TRBV12-3 or TRBV12-4 and TRBJ1-6, with unresolved D. This CDR3 is built from 13 residues. Trimming took off 2 bases at V and 13 bases at J, with 12 bases between the two ends. Here the CDR3 reads CASSLFEQAPLHF. CDR3 sequence (DNA): TGTGCCAGCAGTTTATTTGAACAAGCGCCCCTCCACTTT.

The rearrangement joins TRBV5-4 to TRBJ1-2; 8 bases map to TRBD1. The CDR3 extends over 13 amino acids. Germline values: CDR1 SGHNT, CDR2 YYREEE (reference sequence). After removal of 4 bases from V and 5 bases from J, the junction contained 4 bases not matched to a gene. In DNA form, the CDR3 reads TGTGCCAGCAGCCAGGACAGGGAATATGGCTACACCTTC. Translating gives CASSQDREYGYTF.

J is TRBJ2-5 and V is TRBV5-1; 12 nucleotides agree with TRBD1. Looked up from germline, CDR1 is SGHRS and CDR2 is YFSETQ. The J segment lost 5 bases and the V segment lost 4 bases, leaving 9 bases of the junction unmatched. The CDR3 has 16 residues. CDR3 sequence: CASSDPGTGGAETQYF. CDR3 nucleotide sequence: TGCGCCAGCAGCGACCCCGGGACAGGGGGCGCGGAGACCCAGTACTTC.

The chain uses TRBV4-2 and TRBJ1-6; perhaps TRBD1 as D (5 bases). Germline V lookup: CDR1 LGHNA, CDR2 YNFKEQ. The CDR3 is 17 amino acids. Deletions cut 1 base from V and 7 bases from J, with 17 bases between. CDR3 in DNA: TGTGCCAGCAGCCAAGTACGAACGGCTGGGGGGAATTCACCCCTCCACTTT. This codes for CASSQVRTAGGNSPLHF.

The chain recombines TRBV9 with TRBJ2-3; TRBD2 might be the D (5 bases). In germline, CDR1 is SGDLS, CDR2 YYNGEE. The CDR3 sequence is 14 residues long. With 4 bases removed from V and 6 bases from J, the gap between germline ends came to 15 bases. DNA for the CDR3: TGTGCCAGCAGCCCAACGGGGTCGGAGGATACGCAGTATTTT. This encodes CASSPTGSEDTQYF.